Below are 2 T cell receptor beta chains sequenced from a single sample in a study of human T cells and chemical hapten exposure. Time point given: pre-sensitization, week 0. Specified treatment: therapeutic diphenylcyclopropenone sensitization with weekly scalp DPC. TCRdb reprocessed the RACE reads with MiXCR, giving one entry per CDR3 protein. The table has roughly 380,000 distinct CDR3 sequences, 5% to 6.5% seen once. The source was whole blood, collected in connection with sensitization to the hapten diphenylcyclopropenone (DPC). All receptors derive from a woman aged 45-60 years with alopecia areata. Some clones in this sample may be carry-over from other donors' samples.

This clonotype was found a few times. The chain carries TRBV7-6 and TRBJ2-1; D may be TRBD1 (6 bases). In germline, CDR1 is SGHVS, CDR2 FNYEAQ. This CDR3 contains 15 residues. Trimming left V 5 bases short and J 2 bases short, with 13 bases between. In nucleotides, the CDR3 is TGTGCCAGCAGCCAAGCGGACAGAGCCTACAATGAGCAGTTCTTC. Its translation: CASSQADRAYNEQFF.

There are many counts of this clonotype. The chain carries TRBV29-1 and TRBJ2-7, with 8 bases that match TRBD1. Germline CDR1 SQVTM, CDR2 ANQGSEA. The CDR3 spans 14 residues. V was clipped by 2 bases and J by 1 base; unmatched bases: 4. This CDR3 is CSVERDRTSYEQYF. DNA of the CDR3: TGCAGCGTTGAACGGGACAGGACATCCTACGAGCAGTACTTC.